The rows below give T cell receptor beta chains drawn from one sample of a study of CD8 T cells in ankylosing spondylitis. TCRdb itself ran the 5' RACE reads through MiXCR, one entry per CDR3 protein. The table has about 540,000 distinct CDR3 sequences, 9.5% to 15% seen once. What was sequenced was blood, either unsorted or a sorted T cell fraction (not recorded which). Receptors originate from a male donor with ankylosing spondylitis. Both conserved end residues are part of each CDR3. D genes are given only for firm matches. Some rows mark clone size as missing; the rest say once, few, many or name a class of expanded clone.

abundance: many; v_gene: TRBV5-1; j_gene: TRBJ2-3; d_gene: -; CDR3aa: CASSLTDTQYF; CDR3nt: TGTGCCAGCAGCCTCACAGATACGCAGTATTTT
abundance: many; v_gene: TRBV6-5; j_gene: TRBJ2-1; d_gene: TRBD2; CDR3aa: CASSYSQPLAGSYNEQFF; CDR3nt: TGTGCCAGCAGTTACTCTCAGCCACTAGCGGGCAGCTACAATGAGCAGTTCTTC
abundance: few; v_gene: TRBV6-1; j_gene: TRBJ2-4; d_gene: -; CDR3aa: CASSHRPFAKNIQYF; CDR3nt: TGTGCCAGCAGCCATCGGCCGTTTGCCAAAAACATTCAGTACTTC
abundance: -; v_gene: TRBV12-3/TRBV12-4; j_gene: TRBJ1-5; d_gene: TRBD1; CDR3aa: CASSFAGGAGNQPQHF; CDR3nt: TGTGCCAGCAGTTTCGCAGGGGGCGCCGGCAATCAGCCCCAGCATTTT
abundance: few; v_gene: TRBV20-1; j_gene: TRBJ1-1; d_gene: -; CDR3aa: CSAKAFRNTEAFF; CDR3nt: TGCAGTGCTAAGGCTTTCAGAAACACTGAAGCTTTCTTT
abundance: few; v_gene: TRBV20-1; j_gene: TRBJ2-1; d_gene: -; CDR3aa: CSASSPYNEQFF; CDR3nt: TGCAGTGCTAGTTCTCCATACAATGAGCAGTTCTTC
abundance: many; v_gene: TRBV5-6; j_gene: TRBJ2-1; d_gene: -; CDR3aa: CASSIRGGSYNEQFF; CDR3nt: TGTGCCAGCAGCATCAGGGGGGGGTCCTACAATGAGCAGTTCTTC
abundance: -; v_gene: TRBV4-1; j_gene: TRBJ2-7; d_gene: TRBD1; CDR3aa: CASSQETGYYEQYF; CDR3nt: TGCGCCAGCAGCCAAGAGACAGGGTACTACGAGCAGTACTTC
abundance: -; v_gene: TRBV19; j_gene: TRBJ2-1; d_gene: TRBD1; CDR3aa: CASSTPRLQGNNEQFF; CDR3nt: TGTGCCAGTAGTACTCCCCGATTACAGGGGAACAATGAGCAGTTCTTC
abundance: -; v_gene: TRBV6-1; j_gene: TRBJ1-2; d_gene: -; CDR3aa: CASSRQYRNYGYTF; CDR3nt: TGTGCCAGCAGTAGACAATACCGGAACTATGGCTACACCTTC
abundance: -; v_gene: TRBV20-1; j_gene: TRBJ2-5; d_gene: -; CDR3aa: CSARPPGGRGETQYF; CDR3nt: TGCAGTGCTAGACCCCCCGGGGGCCGTGGGGAGACCCAGTACTTC
abundance: many; v_gene: TRBV7-2; j_gene: TRBJ2-3; d_gene: TRBD2; CDR3aa: CASRRRAGATDTQYF; CDR3nt: TGTGCCAGCCGACGGAGGGCGGGAGCCACAGATACGCAGTATTTT
abundance: -; v_gene: TRBV27; j_gene: TRBJ2-5; d_gene: TRBD2; CDR3aa: CASGLGGAQYF; CDR3nt: TGTGCCAGCGGACTTGGGGGGGCCCAGTACTTC
abundance: -; v_gene: TRBV21-1; j_gene: TRBJ2-7; d_gene: -; CDR3aa: CASSKARGGRDEQYF; CDR3nt: TGTGCCAGCAGCAAAGCGAGAGGGGGGAGGGACGAGCAGTACTTC
abundance: -; v_gene: TRBV15; j_gene: TRBJ2-3; d_gene: TRBD2; CDR3aa: CATSRGTSGLTDTQYF; CDR3nt: TGTGCCACCAGCAGAGGTACTAGCGGCCTCACAGATACGCAGTATTTT
abundance: -; v_gene: TRBV6-5; j_gene: TRBJ2-1; d_gene: -; CDR3aa: CASSYGPSWKGYNEQFF; CDR3nt: TGTGCCAGCAGTTACGGACCCTCGTGGAAAGGGTACAATGAGCAGTTCTTC
abundance: -; v_gene: TRBV11-2; j_gene: TRBJ1-4; d_gene: TRBD1; CDR3aa: CASSPYRGLSEKLFF; CDR3nt: TGTGCCAGCAGCCCGTACAGGGGGCTTTCTGAAAAACTGTTTTTT
abundance: few; v_gene: TRBV24-1; j_gene: TRBJ2-2; d_gene: -; CDR3aa: CATSGRRNTGELFF; CDR3nt: TGTGCCACCAGTGGCCGTCGAAACACCGGGGAGCTGTTTTTT
abundance: -; v_gene: TRBV7-2; j_gene: TRBJ2-4; d_gene: -; CDR3aa: CASSLGAGEDIQYF; CDR3nt: TGTGCCAGCAGCTTAGGGGCCGGGGAGGACATTCAGTACTTC
abundance: few; v_gene: TRBV19; j_gene: TRBJ2-2; d_gene: -; CDR3aa: CASRLVGELFF; CDR3nt: TGTGCCAGCCGCCTAGTCGGGGAGCTGTTTTTT
abundance: many; v_gene: TRBV3-1; j_gene: TRBJ1-5; d_gene: -; CDR3aa: CASSPGTQLNQPQHF; CDR3nt: TGTGCCAGCAGCCCCGGGACACAGCTAAATCAGCCCCAGCATTTT
abundance: few; v_gene: TRBV30; j_gene: TRBJ2-1; d_gene: -; CDR3aa: CACSGSSYNEQFF; CDR3nt: TGTGCCTGTAGCGGAAGCTCCTACAATGAGCAGTTCTTC
abundance: -; v_gene: TRBV6-2/TRBV6-3; j_gene: TRBJ2-1; d_gene: TRBD2; CDR3aa: CASSGTSGSGDEQFF; CDR3nt: TGTGCCAGCAGTGGGACTAGCGGGAGTGGAGATGAGCAGTTCTTC
abundance: -; v_gene: TRBV11-3; j_gene: TRBJ2-1; d_gene: -; CDR3aa: CASSLGWLNEQFF; CDR3nt: TGTGCCAGCAGCTTAGGTTGGTTGAATGAGCAGTTCTTC
abundance: many; v_gene: TRBV5-1; j_gene: TRBJ1-1; d_gene: -; CDR3aa: CASSQSYNTEAFF; CDR3nt: TGCGCCAGCAGCCAGAGCTATAACACTGAAGCTTTCTTT
abundance: many; v_gene: TRBV5-1; j_gene: TRBJ2-3; d_gene: -; CDR3aa: CASSQTGLLSKDTQYF; CDR3nt: TGCGCCAGCAGCCAAACGGGACTCCTTAGCAAAGATACGCAGTATTTT
abundance: many; v_gene: TRBV5-1; j_gene: TRBJ2-3; d_gene: -; CDR3aa: CASSFRALSTDTQYF; CDR3nt: TGCGCCAGCAGCTTCCGGGCCCTTAGCACAGATACGCAGTATTTT
abundance: many; v_gene: TRBV5-1; j_gene: TRBJ2-3; d_gene: TRBD2; CDR3aa: CASSFSGRSTDTQYF; CDR3nt: TGTGCCAGCAGTTTTAGCGGGAGAAGCACAGATACGCAGTATTTT
abundance: -; v_gene: TRBV7-8; j_gene: TRBJ2-1; d_gene: TRBD2; CDR3aa: CASSLAGLAGGDEQFF; CDR3nt: TGTGCCAGCAGCTTAGCGGGACTAGCGGGAGGCGATGAGCAGTTCTTC
abundance: -; v_gene: TRBV6-1; j_gene: TRBJ2-3; d_gene: TRBD1; CDR3aa: CASTPWGSGGGTDTQYF; CDR3nt: TGTGCCAGCACCCCCTGGGGATCAGGGGGAGGCACAGATACGCAGTATTTT
abundance: -; v_gene: TRBV5-1; j_gene: TRBJ1-1; d_gene: TRBD1; CDR3aa: CASSLAARTGDNTEAFF; CDR3nt: TGCGCCAGCAGCTTGGCCGCACGGACAGGGGATAACACTGAAGCTTTCTTT
abundance: -; v_gene: TRBV12-3/TRBV12-4; j_gene: TRBJ2-3; d_gene: TRBD2; CDR3aa: CASTQTSGYRAQYF; CDR3nt: TGTGCCAGCACCCAGACTAGCGGATACCGTGCGCAGTATTTT
abundance: -; v_gene: TRBV19; j_gene: TRBJ2-5; d_gene: TRBD2; CDR3aa: CASSIDPPSGRRQETQYF; CDR3nt: TGTGCCAGTAGTATAGATCCCCCTAGCGGGAGGCGCCAAGAGACCCAGTACTTC
abundance: -; v_gene: TRBV10-1; j_gene: TRBJ1-1; d_gene: -; CDR3aa: CASSGQPDTEAFF; CDR3nt: TGCGCCAGCAGTGGACAGCCTGACACTGAAGCTTTCTTT
abundance: few; v_gene: TRBV6-2/TRBV6-3; j_gene: TRBJ2-3; d_gene: TRBD2; CDR3aa: CASSSGTSGSGARRTDTQYF; CDR3nt: TGTGCCAGCAGTAGTGGGACTAGCGGGAGTGGAGCGCGGCGCACAGATACGCAGTATTTT
abundance: few; v_gene: TRBV11-1; j_gene: TRBJ1-2; d_gene: -; CDR3aa: CASSSQAGVHGYTF; CDR3nt: TGTGCCAGCAGCTCCCAGGCGGGGGTGCATGGCTACACCTTC
abundance: -; v_gene: TRBV12-5; j_gene: TRBJ2-3; d_gene: -; CDR3aa: CASGLGAGDTQYF; CDR3nt: TGTGCTAGTGGTTTGGGTGCGGGAGATACGCAGTATTTT
abundance: -; v_gene: TRBV20-1; j_gene: TRBJ2-1; d_gene: -; CDR3aa: CSASGLADEQFF; CDR3nt: TGCAGTGCTTCGGGGCTCGCCGATGAGCAGTTCTTC
abundance: many; v_gene: TRBV5-1; j_gene: TRBJ2-1; d_gene: TRBD2; CDR3aa: CASRVGTSGIYNEQFF; CDR3nt: TGCGCCAGCAGAGTGGGAACTAGCGGGATCTACAATGAGCAGTTCTTC
abundance: few; v_gene: TRBV6-1; j_gene: TRBJ2-1; d_gene: TRBD2; CDR3aa: CASMHSGSTNEQFF; CDR3nt: TGTGCCAGCATGCATAGCGGGAGTACCAATGAGCAGTTCTTC
abundance: many; v_gene: TRBV2; j_gene: TRBJ2-7; d_gene: -; CDR3aa: CAINADYEQYF; CDR3nt: TGTGCCATCAACGCCGACTACGAGCAGTACTTC
abundance: many; v_gene: TRBV5-1; j_gene: TRBJ2-7; d_gene: -; CDR3aa: CASRGTYEQYF; CDR3nt: TGCGCCAGCAGAGGGACCTACGAGCAGTACTTC